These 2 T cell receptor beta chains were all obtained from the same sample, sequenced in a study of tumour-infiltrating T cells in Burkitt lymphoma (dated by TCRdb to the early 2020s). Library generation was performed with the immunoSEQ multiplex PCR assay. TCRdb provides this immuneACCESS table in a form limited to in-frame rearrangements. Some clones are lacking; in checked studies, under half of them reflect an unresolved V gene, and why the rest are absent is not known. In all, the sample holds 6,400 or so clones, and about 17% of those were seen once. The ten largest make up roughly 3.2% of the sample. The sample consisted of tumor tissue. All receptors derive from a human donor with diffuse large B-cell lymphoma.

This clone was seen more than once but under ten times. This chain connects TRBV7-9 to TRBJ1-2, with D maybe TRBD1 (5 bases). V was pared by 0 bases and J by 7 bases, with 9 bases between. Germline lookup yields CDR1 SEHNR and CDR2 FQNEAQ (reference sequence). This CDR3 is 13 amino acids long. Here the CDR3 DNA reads TGTGCCAGCAGCTTAGCAGGGGACGGTGGCTACACCTTC. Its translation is CASSLAGDGGYTF. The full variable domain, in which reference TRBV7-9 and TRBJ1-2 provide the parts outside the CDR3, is DTGVSQNPRHKITKRGQNVTFRCDPISEHNRLYWYRQTLGQGPEFLTYFQNEAQLEKSRLLSDRFSAERPKGSFSTLEIQRTEQGDSAMYLCASSLAGDGGYTFGSGTRLTVV.

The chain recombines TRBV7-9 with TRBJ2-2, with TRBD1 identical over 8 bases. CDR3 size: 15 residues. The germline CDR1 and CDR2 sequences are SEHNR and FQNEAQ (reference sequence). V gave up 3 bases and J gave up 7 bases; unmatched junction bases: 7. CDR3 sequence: CASSFGQGSDGELFF. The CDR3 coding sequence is TGTGCCAGCAGCTTCGGACAGGGCTCAGACGGGGAGCTGTTTTTT. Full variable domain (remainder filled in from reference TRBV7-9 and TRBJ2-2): DTGVSQNPRHKITKRGQNVTFRCDPISEHNRLYWYRQTLGQGPEFLTYFQNEAQLEKSRLLSDRFSAERPKGSFSTLEIQRTEQGDSAMYLCASSFGQGSDGELFFGEGSRLTVL.